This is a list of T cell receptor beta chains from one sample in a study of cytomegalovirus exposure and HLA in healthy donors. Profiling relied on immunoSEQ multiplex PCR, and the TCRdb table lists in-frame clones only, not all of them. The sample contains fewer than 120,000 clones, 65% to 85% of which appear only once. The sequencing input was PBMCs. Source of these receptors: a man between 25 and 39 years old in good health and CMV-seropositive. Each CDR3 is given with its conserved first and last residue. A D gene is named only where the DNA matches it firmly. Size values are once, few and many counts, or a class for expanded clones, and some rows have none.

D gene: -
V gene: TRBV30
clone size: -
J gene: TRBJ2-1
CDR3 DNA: TGTGCCTGGAGTTCGGGACTGTCTGCGCGCAATGAGCAGTTCTTC
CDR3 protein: CAWSSGLSARNEQFF

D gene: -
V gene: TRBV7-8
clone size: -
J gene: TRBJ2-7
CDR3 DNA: TGTGCCAGCAGCCCGACGGGTCTCCGCGGGGCGGACTACGAGCAGTACTTC
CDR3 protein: CASSPTGLRGADYEQYF

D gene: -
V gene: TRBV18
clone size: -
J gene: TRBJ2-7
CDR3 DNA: TGTGCCAGCTCACCGGACAACTCCTACGAGCAGTACTTC
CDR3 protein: CASSPDNSYEQYF

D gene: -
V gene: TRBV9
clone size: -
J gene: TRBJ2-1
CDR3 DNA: TGTGCCAGCAGCGTAGGTGAGGCTGACTACAGTGAGCAGTTCTTC
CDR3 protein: CASSVGEADYSEQFF

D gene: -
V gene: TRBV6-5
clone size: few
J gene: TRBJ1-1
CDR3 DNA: TGTGCCAGCAGCTCTACAGTGAACACTGAAGCTTTCTTT
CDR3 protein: CASSSTVNTEAFF

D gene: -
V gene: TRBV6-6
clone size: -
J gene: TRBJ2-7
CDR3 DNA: TGTGCCATCGAATCACAGGATTCCTACGAGCAGTACTTC
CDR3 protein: CAIESQDSYEQYF

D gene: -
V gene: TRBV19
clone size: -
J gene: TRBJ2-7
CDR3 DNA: TGTGCCAGTGCCAGCACCCGGAGTTCCGAGCAGTACTTC
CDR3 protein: CASASTRSSEQYF

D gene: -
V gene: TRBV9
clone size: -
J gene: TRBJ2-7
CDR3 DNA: TGTGCCAGCAGCGTAGCCCCGACAGGCTTCTACGAGCAGTACTTC
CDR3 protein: CASSVAPTGFYEQYF

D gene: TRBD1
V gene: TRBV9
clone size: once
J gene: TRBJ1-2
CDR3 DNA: TGTGCCAGCAGCGAAGAGGACAGGAACTATGGCTACACCTTC
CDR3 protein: CASSEEDRNYGYTF

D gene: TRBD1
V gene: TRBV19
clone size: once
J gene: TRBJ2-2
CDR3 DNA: TGTGCCACGGACAGGGGGCACACCGGGGAGCTGTTTTTT
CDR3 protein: CATDRGHTGELFF

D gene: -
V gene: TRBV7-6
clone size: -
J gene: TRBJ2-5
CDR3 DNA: TGTGCCAGCAGCCGGCAGCGGTACCAAGAGACCCAGTACTTC
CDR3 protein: CASSRQRYQETQYF

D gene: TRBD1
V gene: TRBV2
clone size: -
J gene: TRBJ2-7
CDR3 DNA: TGTGCCAGCAGACGACAGGGATCGGGGGAGCAGTACTTC
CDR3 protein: CASRRQGSGEQYF

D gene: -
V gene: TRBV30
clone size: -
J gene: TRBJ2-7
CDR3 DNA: TGTGCCTGGAGTTGGCGGGACAGCAATACCTACGAGCAGTACTTC
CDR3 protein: CAWSWRDSNTYEQYF